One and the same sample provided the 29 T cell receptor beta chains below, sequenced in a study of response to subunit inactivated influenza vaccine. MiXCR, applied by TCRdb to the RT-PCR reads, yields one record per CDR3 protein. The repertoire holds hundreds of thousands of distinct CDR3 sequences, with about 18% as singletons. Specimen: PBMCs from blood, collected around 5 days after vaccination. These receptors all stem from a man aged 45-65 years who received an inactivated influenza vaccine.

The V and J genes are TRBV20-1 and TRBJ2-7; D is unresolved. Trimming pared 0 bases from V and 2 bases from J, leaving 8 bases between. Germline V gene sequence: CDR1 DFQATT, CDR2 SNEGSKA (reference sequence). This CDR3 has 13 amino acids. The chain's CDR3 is CSARDILAYEQYF. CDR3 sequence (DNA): TGCAGTGCTAGAGATATATTAGCCTACGAGCAGTACTTC.

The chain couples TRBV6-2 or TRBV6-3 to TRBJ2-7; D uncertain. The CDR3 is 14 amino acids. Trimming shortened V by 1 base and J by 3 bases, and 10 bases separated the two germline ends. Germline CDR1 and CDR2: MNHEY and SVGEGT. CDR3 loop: CASSYYATGYEQYF. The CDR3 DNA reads TGTGCCAGCAGTTACTACGCGACTGGCTACGAGCAGTACTTC.

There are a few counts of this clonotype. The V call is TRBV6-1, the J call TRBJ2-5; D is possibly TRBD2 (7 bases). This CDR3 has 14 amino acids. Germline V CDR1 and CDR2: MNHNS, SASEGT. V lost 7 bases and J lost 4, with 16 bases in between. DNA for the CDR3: TGTGCCAGCACTCTCGGGGGGCCGGGAGAGACCCAGTACTTC. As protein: CASTLGGPGETQYF.

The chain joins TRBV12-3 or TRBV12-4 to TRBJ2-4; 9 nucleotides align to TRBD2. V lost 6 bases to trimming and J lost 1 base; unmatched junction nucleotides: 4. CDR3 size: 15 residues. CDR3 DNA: TGTGCCAGCAGCTTGAGCGGGGGGGCCAAAAACATTCAGTACTTC. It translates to CASSLSGGAKNIQYF.

CDR3 in DNA: TGTGCCAGCAGTCCCCATGCGGGGGGGCGATACTACGAGCAGTACTTC. Translated: CASSPHAGGRYYEQYF. The chain recombines TRBV7-2 with TRBJ2-7; 9 bases line up with TRBD2. Germline trimming cut 6 bases from V and 3 bases from J; bases unmatched to any gene: 12. Germline CDR1 SGHTA, CDR2 FQGNSA. The CDR3 covers 16 residues. Full variable domain (outside the CDR3, taken from reference TRBV7-2 and TRBJ2-7): GAGVSQSPSNKVTEKGKDVELRCDPISGHTALYWYRQSLGQGLEFLIYFQGNSAPDKSGLPSDRFSAERTGGSVSTLTIQRTQQEDSAVYLCASSPHAGGRYYEQYFGPGTRLTVT.

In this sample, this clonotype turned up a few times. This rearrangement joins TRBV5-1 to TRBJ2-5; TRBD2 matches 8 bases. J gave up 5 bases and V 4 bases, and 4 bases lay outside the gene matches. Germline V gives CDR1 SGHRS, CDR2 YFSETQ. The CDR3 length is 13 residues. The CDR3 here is CASSTGLAETQYF. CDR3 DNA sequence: TGCGCCAGCAGCACCGGACTAGCCGAGACCCAGTACTTC. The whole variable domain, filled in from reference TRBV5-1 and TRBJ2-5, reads KAGVTQTPRYLIKTRGQQVTLSCSPISGHRSVSWYQQTPGQGLQFLFEYFSETQRNKGNFPGRFSGRQFSNSRSEMNVSTLELGDSALYLCASSTGLAETQYFGPGTRLLVL.

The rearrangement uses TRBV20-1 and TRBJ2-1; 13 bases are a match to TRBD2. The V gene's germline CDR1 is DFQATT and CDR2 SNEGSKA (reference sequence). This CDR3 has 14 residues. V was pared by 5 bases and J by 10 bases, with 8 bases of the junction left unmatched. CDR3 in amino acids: CSAQGLAGALEQFF. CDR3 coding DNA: TGCAGTGCTCAAGGACTAGCGGGAGCTTTGGAGCAGTTCTTC.

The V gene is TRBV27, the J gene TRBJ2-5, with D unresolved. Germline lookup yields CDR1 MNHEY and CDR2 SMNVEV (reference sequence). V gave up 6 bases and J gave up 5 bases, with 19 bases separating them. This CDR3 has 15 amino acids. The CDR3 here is CASRPFQRVEETQYF. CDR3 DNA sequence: TGTGCCAGCAGACCCTTCCAGCGAGTCGAGGAGACCCAGTACTTC.

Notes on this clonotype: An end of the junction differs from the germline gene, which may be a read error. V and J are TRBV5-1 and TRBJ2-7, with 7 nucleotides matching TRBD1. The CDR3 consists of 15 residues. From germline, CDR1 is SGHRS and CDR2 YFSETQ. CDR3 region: CASSGTRDSGYVQYF. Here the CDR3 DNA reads TGCGCCAGCAGCGGTACCAGGGACAGCGGCTACGTGCAGTACTTC.

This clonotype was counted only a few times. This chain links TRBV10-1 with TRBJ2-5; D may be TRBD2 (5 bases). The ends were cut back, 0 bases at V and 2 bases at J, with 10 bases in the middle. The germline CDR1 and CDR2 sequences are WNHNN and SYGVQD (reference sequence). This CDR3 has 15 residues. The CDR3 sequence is CASSESSSGQETQYF. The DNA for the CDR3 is TGCGCCAGCAGTGAGTCGAGTTCGGGGCAAGAGACCCAGTACTTC.

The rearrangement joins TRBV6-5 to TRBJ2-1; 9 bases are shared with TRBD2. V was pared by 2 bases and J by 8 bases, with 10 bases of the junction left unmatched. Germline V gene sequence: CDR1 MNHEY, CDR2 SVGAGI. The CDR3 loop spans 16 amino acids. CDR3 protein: CASSYPRAGGSDEQFF. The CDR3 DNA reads TGTGCCAGCAGTTACCCCCGAGCGGGGGGCAGCGATGAGCAGTTCTTC.

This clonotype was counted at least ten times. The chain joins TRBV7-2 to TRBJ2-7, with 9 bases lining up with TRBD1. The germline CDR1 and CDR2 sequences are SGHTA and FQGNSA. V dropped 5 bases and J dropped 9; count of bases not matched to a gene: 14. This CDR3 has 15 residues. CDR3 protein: CASSLQEGQGSRQYF. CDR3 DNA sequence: TGTGCCAGCAGCCTACAAGAGGGACAGGGAAGTCGGCAGTACTTC.

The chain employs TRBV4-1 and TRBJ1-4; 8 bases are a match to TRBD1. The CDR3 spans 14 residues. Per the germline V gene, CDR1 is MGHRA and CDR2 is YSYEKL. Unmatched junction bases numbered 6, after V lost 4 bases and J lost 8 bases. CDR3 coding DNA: TGCGCCAGCAGCCCTGGACAGGGTGCGGAAAAACTGTTTTTT. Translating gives CASSPGQGAEKLFF.

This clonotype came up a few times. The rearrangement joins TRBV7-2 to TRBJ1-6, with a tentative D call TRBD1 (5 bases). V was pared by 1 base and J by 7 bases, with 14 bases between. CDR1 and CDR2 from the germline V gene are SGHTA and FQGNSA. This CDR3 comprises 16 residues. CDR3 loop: CASSLVDQGTNSPLHF. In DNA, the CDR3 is TGTGCCAGCAGCTTAGTGGACCAGGGCACGAATTCACCCCTCCACTTT.

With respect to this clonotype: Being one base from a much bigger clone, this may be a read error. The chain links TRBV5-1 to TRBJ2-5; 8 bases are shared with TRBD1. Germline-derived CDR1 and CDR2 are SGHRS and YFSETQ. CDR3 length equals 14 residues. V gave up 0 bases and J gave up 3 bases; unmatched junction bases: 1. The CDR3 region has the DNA TGCGCCAGCAGCTTGGGGGGACAGGAAGAGACCCAGTACTTC. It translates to CASSLGGQEETQYF.

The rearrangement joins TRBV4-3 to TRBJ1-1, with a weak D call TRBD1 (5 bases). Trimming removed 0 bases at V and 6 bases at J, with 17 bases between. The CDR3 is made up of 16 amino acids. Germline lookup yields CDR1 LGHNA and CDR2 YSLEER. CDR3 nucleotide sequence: TGCGCCAGCAGCCAAGATCTAAAAGGGGCTAACGCTGAAGCTTTCTTT. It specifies CASSQDLKGANAEAFF.

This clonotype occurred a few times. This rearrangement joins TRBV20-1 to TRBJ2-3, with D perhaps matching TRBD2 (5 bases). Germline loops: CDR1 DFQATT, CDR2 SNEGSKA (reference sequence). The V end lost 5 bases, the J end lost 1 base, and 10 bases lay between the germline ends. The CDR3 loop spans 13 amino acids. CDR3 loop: CSAYIARTDTQYF. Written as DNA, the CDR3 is TGCAGTGCTTACATAGCGCGCACAGATACGCAGTATTTT.

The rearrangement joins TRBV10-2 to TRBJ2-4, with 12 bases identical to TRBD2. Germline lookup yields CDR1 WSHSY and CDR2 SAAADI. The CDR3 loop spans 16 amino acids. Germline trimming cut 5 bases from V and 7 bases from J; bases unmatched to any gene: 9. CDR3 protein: CASSRPSGGAGNIQYF. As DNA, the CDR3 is TGCGCCAGCAGTCGACCTAGCGGGGGGGCTGGGAACATTCAGTACTTC.

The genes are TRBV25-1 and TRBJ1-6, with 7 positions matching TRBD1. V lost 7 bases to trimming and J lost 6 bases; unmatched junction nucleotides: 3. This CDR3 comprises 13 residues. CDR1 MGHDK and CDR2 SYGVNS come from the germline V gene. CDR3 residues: CASNRQGNSPLHF. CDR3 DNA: TGTGCCAGCAATAGACAGGGTAATTCACCCCTCCACTTT.

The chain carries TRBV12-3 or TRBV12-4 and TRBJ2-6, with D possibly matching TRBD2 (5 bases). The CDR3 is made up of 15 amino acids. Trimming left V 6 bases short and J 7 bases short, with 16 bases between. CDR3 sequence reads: CASSARGVRANVLTF. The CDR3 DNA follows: TGTGCCAGCAGCGCACGGGGAGTACGAGCCAACGTCCTGACTTTC.

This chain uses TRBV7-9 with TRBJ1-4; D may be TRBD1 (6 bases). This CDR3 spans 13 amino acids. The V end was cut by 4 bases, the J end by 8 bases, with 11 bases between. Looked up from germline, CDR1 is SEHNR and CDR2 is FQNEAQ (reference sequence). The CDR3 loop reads CASSSGQGEKLFF. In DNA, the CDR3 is TGTGCCAGCAGCTCCGGGCAGGGGGAAAAACTGTTTTTT.

CDR3 in DNA: TGTGCCAGCAGCCAAGATGCCGGGAGCACCGGGGAGCTGTTTTTT. It specifies CASSQDAGSTGELFF. The chain employs TRBV4-2 and TRBJ2-2; TRBD2 is a possible D gene (6 bases). V was shortened by 0 bases and J by 4 bases, with 9 bases between the two germline ends. In germline, CDR1 is LGHNA, CDR2 YNFKEQ. The CDR3 covers 15 residues.

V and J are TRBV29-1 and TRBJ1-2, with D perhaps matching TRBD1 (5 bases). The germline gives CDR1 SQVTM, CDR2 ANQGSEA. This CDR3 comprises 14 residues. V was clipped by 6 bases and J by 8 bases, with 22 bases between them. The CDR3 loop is CSVPGWGRSGGYTF. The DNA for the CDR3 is TGCAGCGTCCCCGGATGGGGCCGATCGGGGGGCTACACCTTC.

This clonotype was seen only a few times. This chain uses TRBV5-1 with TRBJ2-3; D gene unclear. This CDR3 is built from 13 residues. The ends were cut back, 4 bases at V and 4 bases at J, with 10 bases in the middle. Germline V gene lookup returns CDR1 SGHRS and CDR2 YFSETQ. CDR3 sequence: CASSIVASDTQYF. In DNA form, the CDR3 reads TGCGCCAGCAGCATCGTAGCTTCAGATACGCAGTATTTT.

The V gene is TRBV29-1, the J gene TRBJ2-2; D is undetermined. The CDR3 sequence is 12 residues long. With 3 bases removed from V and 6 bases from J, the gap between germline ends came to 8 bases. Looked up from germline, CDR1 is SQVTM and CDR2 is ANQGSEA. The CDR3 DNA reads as TGCAGCGTTGAGGAGCTTCCCGGGGAGCTGTTTTTT. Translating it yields CSVEELPGELFF.

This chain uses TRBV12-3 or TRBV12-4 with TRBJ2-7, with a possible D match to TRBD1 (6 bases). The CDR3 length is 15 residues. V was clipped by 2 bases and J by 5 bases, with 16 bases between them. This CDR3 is CASSLRHRDGNEQYF. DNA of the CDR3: TGTGCCAGCAGTTTACGTCACAGGGACGGCAACGAGCAGTACTTC.

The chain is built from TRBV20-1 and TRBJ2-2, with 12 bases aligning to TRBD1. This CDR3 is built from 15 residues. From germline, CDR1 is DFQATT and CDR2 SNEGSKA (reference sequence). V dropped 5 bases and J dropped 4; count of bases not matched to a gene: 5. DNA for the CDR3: TGCAGTGCTCCGGCGGGACAGGGGGCCACCGGGGAGCTGTTTTTT. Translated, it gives CSAPAGQGATGELFF.

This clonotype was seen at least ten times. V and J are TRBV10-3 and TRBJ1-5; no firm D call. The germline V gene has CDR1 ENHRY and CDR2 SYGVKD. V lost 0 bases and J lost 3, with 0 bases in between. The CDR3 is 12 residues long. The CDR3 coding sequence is TGTGCCATCAGTGAGTCCAATCAGCCCCAGCATTTT. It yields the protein CAISESNQPQHF.

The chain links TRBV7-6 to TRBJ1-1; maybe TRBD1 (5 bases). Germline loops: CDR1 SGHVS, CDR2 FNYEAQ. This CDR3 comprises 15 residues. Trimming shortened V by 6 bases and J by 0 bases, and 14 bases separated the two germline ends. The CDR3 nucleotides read TGTGCCAGCAGTAAACACGACAGACTGAACACTGAAGCTTTCTTT. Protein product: CASSKHDRLNTEAFF.